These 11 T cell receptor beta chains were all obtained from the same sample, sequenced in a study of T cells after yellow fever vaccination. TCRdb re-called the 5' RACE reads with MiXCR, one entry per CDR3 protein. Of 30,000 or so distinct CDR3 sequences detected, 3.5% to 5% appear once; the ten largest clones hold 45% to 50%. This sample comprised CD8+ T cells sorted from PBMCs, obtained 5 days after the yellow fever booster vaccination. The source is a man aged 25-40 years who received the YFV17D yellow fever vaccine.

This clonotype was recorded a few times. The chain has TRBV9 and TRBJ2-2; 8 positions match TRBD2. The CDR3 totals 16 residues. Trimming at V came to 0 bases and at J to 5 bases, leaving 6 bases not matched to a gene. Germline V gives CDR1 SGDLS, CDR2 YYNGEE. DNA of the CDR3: TGTGCCAGCAGCGTAGGAGGCGGGAGGACAACCGGGGAGCTGTTTTTT. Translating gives CASSVGGGRTTGELFF. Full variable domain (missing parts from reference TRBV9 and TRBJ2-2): DSGVTQTPKHLITATGQRVTLRCSPRSGDLSVYWYQQSLDQGLQFLIQYYNGEERAKGNILERFSAQQFPDLHSELNLSSLELGDSALYFCASSVGGGRTTGELFFGEGSRLTVL.

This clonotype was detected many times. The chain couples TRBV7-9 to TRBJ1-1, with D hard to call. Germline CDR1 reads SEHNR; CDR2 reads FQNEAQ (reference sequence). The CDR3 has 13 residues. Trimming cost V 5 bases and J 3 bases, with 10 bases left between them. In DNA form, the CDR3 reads TGTGCCAGCAGCCCCCCAGGACACACTGAAGCTTTCTTT. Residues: CASSPPGHTEAFF. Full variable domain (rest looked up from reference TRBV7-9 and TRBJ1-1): DTGVSQNPRHKITKRGQNVTFRCDPISEHNRLYWYRQTLGQGPEFLTYFQNEAQLEKSRLLSDRFSAERPKGSFSTLEIQRTEQGDSAMYLCASSPPGHTEAFFGQGTRLTVV.

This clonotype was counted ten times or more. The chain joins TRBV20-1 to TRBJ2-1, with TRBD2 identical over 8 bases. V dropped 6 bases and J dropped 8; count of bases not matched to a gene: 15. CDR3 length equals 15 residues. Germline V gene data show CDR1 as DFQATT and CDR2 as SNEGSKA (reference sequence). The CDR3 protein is CSADTAGESRHEQFF. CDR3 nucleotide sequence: TGCAGTGCCGACACAGCGGGAGAGTCAAGGCATGAGCAGTTCTTC.

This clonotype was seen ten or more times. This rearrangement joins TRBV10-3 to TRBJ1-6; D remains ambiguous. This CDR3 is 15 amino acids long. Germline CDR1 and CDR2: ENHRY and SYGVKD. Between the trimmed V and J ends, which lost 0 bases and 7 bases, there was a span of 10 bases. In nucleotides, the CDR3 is TGTGCCATCAGTGAGTCTCTAGTGACCAATTCACCCCTCCACTTT. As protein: CAISESLVTNSPLHF.

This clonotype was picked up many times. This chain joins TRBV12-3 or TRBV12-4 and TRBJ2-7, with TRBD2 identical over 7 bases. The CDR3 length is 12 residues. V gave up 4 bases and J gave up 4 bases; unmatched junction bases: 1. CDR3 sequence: CASSWGGYEQYF. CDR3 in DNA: TGTGCCAGCAGTTGGGGGGGGTACGAGCAGTACTTC.

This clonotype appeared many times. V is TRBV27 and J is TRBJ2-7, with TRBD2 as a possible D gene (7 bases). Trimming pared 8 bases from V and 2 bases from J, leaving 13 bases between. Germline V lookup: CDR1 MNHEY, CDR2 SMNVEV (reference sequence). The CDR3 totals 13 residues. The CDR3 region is CASGAGGPYEQYF. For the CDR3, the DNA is TGTGCCAGCGGAGCCGGGGGGCCCTACGAGCAGTACTTC.

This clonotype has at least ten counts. The CDR3: CASSLAPGLNTEAFF. Written as DNA, the CDR3 is TGTGCCAGCAGCTTAGCCCCGGGCCTGAACACTGAAGCTTTCTTT. V is TRBV7-2 and J is TRBJ1-1; D remains ambiguous. Looked up from germline, CDR1 is SGHTA and CDR2 is FQGNSA. CDR3 length: 15 residues. V lost 0 bases to trimming and J lost 0 bases, with 8 bases between them.

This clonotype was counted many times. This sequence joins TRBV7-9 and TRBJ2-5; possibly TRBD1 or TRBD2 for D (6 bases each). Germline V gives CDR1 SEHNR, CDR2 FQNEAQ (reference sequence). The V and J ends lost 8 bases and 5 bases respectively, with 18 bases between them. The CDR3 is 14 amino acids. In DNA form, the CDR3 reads TGTGCCAGCTCAACCCCCGGGGGCATGGAGACCCAGTACTTC. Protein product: CASSTPGGMETQYF.

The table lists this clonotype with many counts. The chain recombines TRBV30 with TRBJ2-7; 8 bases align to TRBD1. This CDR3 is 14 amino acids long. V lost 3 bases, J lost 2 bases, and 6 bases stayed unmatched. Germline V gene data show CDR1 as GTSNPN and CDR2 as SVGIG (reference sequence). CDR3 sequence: CAWSGGQGPYEQYF. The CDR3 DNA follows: TGTGCCTGGAGCGGTGGACAGGGCCCCTACGAGCAGTACTTC.

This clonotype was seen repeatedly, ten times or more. CDR3 protein: CASSYSGSSYNSPLHF. CDR3 DNA: TGTGCCAGCAGTTACTCGGGAAGCTCCTATAATTCACCCCTCCACTTT. V usage is TRBV6-5 and J usage is TRBJ1-6; D uncertain. V shed 0 bases and J shed 0 bases, with 6 bases lying between them. Germline CDR1 is MNHEY and CDR2 is SVGAGI. The CDR3 length is 16 residues.

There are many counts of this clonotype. CDR3 residues: CASRGDLGAFF. The CDR3 region has the DNA TGCGCCAGCAGGGGGGACCTTGGGGCTTTCTTT. The chain couples TRBV5-1 to TRBJ1-1; D might be TRBD1 (5 bases). This CDR3 contains 11 residues. The V end was cut by 5 bases, the J end by 11 bases, with 13 bases between. CDR1 and CDR2 from the germline V gene are SGHRS and YFSETQ.